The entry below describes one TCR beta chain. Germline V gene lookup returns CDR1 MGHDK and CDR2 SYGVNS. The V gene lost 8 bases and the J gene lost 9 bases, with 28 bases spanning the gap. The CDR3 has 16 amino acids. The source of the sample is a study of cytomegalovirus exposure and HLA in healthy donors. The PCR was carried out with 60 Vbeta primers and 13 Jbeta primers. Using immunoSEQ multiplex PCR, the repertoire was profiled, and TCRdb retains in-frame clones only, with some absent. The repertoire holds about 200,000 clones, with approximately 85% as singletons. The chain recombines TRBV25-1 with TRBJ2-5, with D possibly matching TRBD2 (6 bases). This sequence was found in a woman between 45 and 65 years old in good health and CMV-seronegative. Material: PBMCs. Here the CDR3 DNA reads TGTGCCAGCCGTGGAGGGGCGACAGCGGGCCCTAATCCCCAGTACTTC. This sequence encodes CASRGGATAGPNPQYF.